What follows are 32 T cell receptor beta chains derived from one specimen sequenced in a study of blood T cell repertoires in COVID-19. Produced via immunoSEQ multiplex PCR; TCRdb's table is partial and in-frame only. The data contain 100,000 to 150,000 clones, 86% of them singletons. The specimen sequenced was peripheral blood. The receptors originated from a man aged 35 to 55 with acute or convalescent COVID-19.

The genes are TRBV11-3 and TRBJ2-5; unclear D gene. Trimming shortened V by 5 bases and J by 5 bases, and 12 bases separated the two germline ends. Germline V lookup: CDR1 SGHNT, CDR2 YENEEA. This CDR3 is 13 amino acids long. The CDR3 spells CASSPASAETQYF. The CDR3 DNA reads TGTGCCAGCAGCCCGGCCAGCGCGGAGACCCAGTACTTC.

V gene TRBV11-3 combines with J gene TRBJ2-3; D is perhaps TRBD1 (6 bases). Per germline, CDR1 SGHNT and CDR2 YENEEA. The CDR3 contains 15 residues. Trimming left V 3 bases short and J 1 base short, with 11 bases between. The CDR3 bases are TGTGCCAGCAGCTTTTCAACAGGGCGCACAGATACGCAGTATTTT. This gives the protein CASSFSTGRTDTQYF. Variable domain in full (rest from reference TRBV11-3 and TRBJ2-3): EAGVVQSPRYKIIEKKQPVAFWCNPISGHNTLYWYLQNLGQGPELLIRYENEEAVDDSQLPKDRFSAERLKGVDSTLKIQPAELGDSAVYLCASSFSTGRTDTQYFGPGTRLTVL.

V is TRBV3-1 (or the pseudogene TRBV3-2) and J is TRBJ1-1; the D gene is possibly TRBD1 (5 bases). Trimming left V 0 bases short and J 4 bases short, with 12 bases between. This CDR3 spans 15 amino acids. Germline V gene lookup returns CDR1 LGHDT and CDR2 YNNKEL (reference sequence). This CDR3 reads CASSQDGYGGTEAFF. DNA of the CDR3: TGTGCCAGCAGCCAAGATGGGTACGGGGGCACTGAAGCTTTCTTT.

The chain recombines TRBV6-5 with TRBJ1-2; 8 nucleotides align to TRBD1. CDR1 is MNHEY and CDR2 is SVGAGI in the germline V gene. The CDR3 runs 13 residues. Trimming at V came to 7 bases and at J to 6 bases, leaving 7 bases not matched to a gene. The CDR3 DNA is TGTGCCAGCACCCCGGACAGGGCCCATGGCTACACCTTC. This codes for CASTPDRAHGYTF.

The rearrangement links TRBV6-4 to TRBJ1-1; TRBD1 matches at 8 bases. Germline values: CDR1 MRHNA, CDR2 SNTAGT. The CDR3 runs to 15 residues. J gave up 5 bases and V 4 bases, and 9 bases lay outside the gene matches. For the CDR3, the DNA is TGTGCCAGCAGTGCCCACCAGGGGGCAAAAACTGAAGCTTTCTTT. Translation gives CASSAHQGAKTEAFF.

The rearrangement links TRBV30 to TRBJ1-5, with D possibly TRBD1 on 5 matching bases. V lost 2 bases and J 13 bases, leaving 12 bases between the germline ends. There are 11 residues in the CDR3. In germline, CDR1 is GTSNPN, CDR2 SVGIG (reference sequence). Here the CDR3 DNA reads TGTGCCTGGAGTACCTCGGGACTTCAGCATTTT. It encodes CAWSTSGLQHF.

This chain connects TRBV7-8 to TRBJ2-2; D might be TRBD1 (5 bases). The ends were cut back, 4 bases at V and 6 bases at J, with 9 bases in the middle. The CDR3 extends over 13 amino acids. The germline CDR1 and CDR2 sequences are SGHVS and FQNEAQ. CDR3 residues: CASSSRQPGELFF. The DNA of the CDR3 is TGTGCCAGCAGCTCTAGACAGCCCGGGGAGCTGTTTTTT. The whole variable domain, filled in from reference TRBV7-8 and TRBJ2-2, reads GAGVSQSPRYKVAKRGQDVALRCDPISGHVSLFWYQQALGQGPEFLTYFQNEAQLDKSGLPSDRFFAERPEGSVSTLKIQRTQQEDSAVYLCASSSRQPGELFFGEGSRLTVL.

The chain couples TRBV30 to TRBJ1-1; maybe TRBD1 (5 bases). This CDR3 has 12 residues. The V gene lost 5 bases and the J gene lost 4 bases, with 11 bases spanning the gap. CDR1 and CDR2 from the germline V gene are GTSNPN and SVGIG (reference sequence). CDR3: CAWVGVRTEAFF. CDR3 nucleotide sequence: TGTGCCTGGGTAGGGGTCCGCACTGAAGCTTTCTTT.

The sample holds one count of this clone. This same CDR3 is encoded by further DNA sequences in the sample. The V gene is TRBV6-4, the J gene TRBJ1-2, with D perhaps matching TRBD1 (5 bases). Deletions cut 6 bases from V and 2 bases from J, with 10 bases between. Germline-derived CDR1 and CDR2 are MRHNA and SNTAGT. The CDR3 is 13 residues long. CDR3 loop: CASSPGINYGYTF. As DNA, the CDR3 is TGTGCCAGCAGCCCAGGGATCAACTATGGCTACACCTTC.

The V and J genes are TRBV7-8 and TRBJ2-5, with 7 bases aligning to TRBD2. V lost 0 bases to trimming and J lost 4 bases; unmatched junction nucleotides: 5. The V gene's germline CDR1 is SGHVS and CDR2 FQNEAQ. The CDR3 is 15 amino acids. DNA for the CDR3: TGTGCCAGCAGCTTAGCGGGGGGGGAGGGAGAGACCCAGTACTTC. Residues: CASSLAGGEGETQYF.

J is TRBJ1-4 and V is TRBV19; 9 bases are shared with TRBD1. Germline assignment: CDR1 LNHDA and CDR2 SQIVND (reference sequence). The CDR3 covers 14 residues. J was trimmed by 5 bases and V by 3 bases; bases with no gene match: 1. CDR3 sequence: CASSMGQGNEKLFF. CDR3 bases: TGTGCCAGTAGTATGGGACAGGGAAATGAAAAACTGTTTTTT. Full variable domain (rest looked up from reference TRBV19 and TRBJ1-4): DGGITQSPKYLFRKEGQNVTLSCEQNLNHDAMYWYRQDPGQGLRLIYYSQIVNDFQKGDIAEGYSVSREKKESFPLTVTSAQKNPTAFYLCASSMGQGNEKLFFGSGTQLSVL.

The chain recombines TRBV9 with TRBJ1-1, with TRBD1 matching over 10 bases. The CDR3 length is 15 residues. With V trimmed by 0 bases and J by 7 bases, 6 bases remained unmatched. Per germline, CDR1 SGDLS and CDR2 YYNGEE. The CDR3 DNA reads TGTGCCAGCAGCGTAGGGACAGGGGGTACGGGTGAAGCTTTCTTT. Translated: CASSVGTGGTGEAFF.

This chain connects TRBV27 to TRBJ2-1, with D perhaps TRBD1 (6 bases). CDR3 length equals 15 residues. V was clipped by 7 bases and J by 1 base, with 14 bases between them. CDR1 and CDR2 from the germline V gene are MNHEY and SMNVEV (reference sequence). Here the CDR3 DNA reads TGTGCCAGCACCCCAGGGGTTAGTTCCTACAATGAGCAGTTCTTC. It encodes CASTPGVSSYNEQFF.

V is TRBV6-5 and J is TRBJ1-6; tentative D call: TRBD1 (5 bases). CDR3 length: 15 amino acids. Germline V lookup: CDR1 MNHEY, CDR2 SVGAGI. V was trimmed by 7 bases and J by 12 bases, leaving 22 bases between them. Written as DNA, the CDR3 is TGTGCCAGCACCACTCAATTTGGGACTGCCATACCCCTCCACTTT. This translates into CASTTQFGTAIPLHF.

The chain recombines TRBV6-5 with TRBJ2-5; 7 nucleotides agree with TRBD1. With V trimmed by 6 bases and J by 1 base, 5 bases remained unmatched. This CDR3 spans 14 amino acids. Germline-derived CDR1 and CDR2 are MNHEY and SVGAGI. CDR3 DNA: TGTGCCAGCAGAGGGACAGTGGCCCAAGAGACCCAGTACTTC. Its translation: CASRGTVAQETQYF.

The rearrangement joins TRBV15 to TRBJ1-3, with D tentatively TRBD1 (5 bases). V lost 7 bases and J 2 bases, leaving 21 bases between the germline ends. CDR3 length: 17 amino acids. Germline CDR1 is LNHNV and CDR2 is YYDKDF (reference sequence). CDR3 loop: CATNGRVKGRPGNTIYF. The CDR3 DNA sequence: TGTGCCACCAATGGCAGGGTTAAGGGTAGGCCTGGAAACACCATATATTTT.

The chain couples TRBV7-9 to TRBJ1-1, with D perhaps TRBD1 (5 bases). The V and J ends lost 2 bases and 1 base respectively, with 8 bases between them. Germline CDR1 reads SEHNR; CDR2 reads FQNEAQ (reference sequence). This CDR3 contains 14 residues. The CDR3 here is CASSLKGQNTEAFF. CDR3 in DNA: TGTGCCAGCAGCTTAAAGGGGCAGAACACTGAAGCTTTCTTT.

The V call is TRBV5-6, the J call TRBJ1-1; tentative D call: TRBD1 (6 bases). V was clipped by 4 bases and J by 4 bases, with 20 bases between them. Germline V gene lookup returns CDR1 SGHDT and CDR2 YYEEEE. The CDR3 loop spans 16 amino acids. CDR3 region: CASSAPRGAGGTEAFF. CDR3 sequence (DNA): TGTGCCAGCAGCGCCCCACGGGGGGCGGGCGGCACTGAAGCTTTCTTT.

The chain couples TRBV11-2 to TRBJ2-1; 10 bases agree with TRBD2. Germline assignment: CDR1 SGHAT and CDR2 FQNNGV. The CDR3 totals 18 residues. After removal of 4 bases from V and 3 bases from J, the junction contained 12 bases not matched to a gene. For the CDR3, the DNA is TGTGCCAGCAGCTCCCGGGGCTCAGCGGGAGGGGGCTACAATGAGCAGTTCTTC. It encodes CASSSRGSAGGGYNEQFF.

This clone was detected a few times. This rearrangement joins TRBV3-1 (or the pseudogene TRBV3-2) to TRBJ2-1; D is possibly TRBD2 (5 bases). Germline lookup yields CDR1 LGHDT and CDR2 YNNKEL (reference sequence). There are 20 residues in the CDR3. V lost 0 bases and J 0 bases, leaving 21 bases between the germline ends. CDR3 amino acids: CASSQEDSLVGGYSYNEQFF. In nucleotides, the CDR3 is TGTGCCAGCAGCCAAGAAGATTCACTAGTAGGCGGATACTCCTACAATGAGCAGTTCTTC.

This chain connects TRBV30 to TRBJ1-5; TRBD1 might be the D (6 bases). Germline CDR1 GTSNPN, CDR2 SVGIG (reference sequence). This CDR3 has 14 amino acids. V was trimmed by 0 bases and J by 3 bases, leaving 9 bases between them. CDR3 protein: CAWSVQGTNQPQHF. Here the CDR3 DNA reads TGTGCCTGGAGTGTCCAGGGGACCAATCAGCCCCAGCATTTT. Full variable domain (missing parts from reference TRBV30 and TRBJ1-5): SQTIHQWPATLVQPVGSPLSLECTVEGTSNPNLYWYRQAAGRGLQLLFYSVGIGQISSEVPQNLSASRPQDRQFILSSKKLLLSDSGFYLCAWSVQGTNQPQHFGDGTRLSIL.

V gene TRBV19 combines with J gene TRBJ2-2, with TRBD1 identical over 7 bases. Germline CDR1 reads LNHDA; CDR2 reads SQIVND (reference sequence). The CDR3 spans 17 residues. Germline trimming cut 1 base from V and 4 bases from J; bases unmatched to any gene: 9. The CDR3 DNA reads as TGTGCCAGTAGTATAGCCCCGCCGGGACAGTTCACCGGGGAGCTGTTTTTT. It yields the protein CASSIAPPGQFTGELFF.

The V gene is TRBV27, the J gene TRBJ2-1, with 10 bases that match TRBD2. The CDR3 is 15 residues long. Germline V gene sequence: CDR1 MNHEY, CDR2 SMNVEV (reference sequence). The junction had 2 bases not matched to a gene; V was cut back by 6 bases and J by 0 bases. In DNA, the CDR3 is TGTGCCAGCAGCCGGACTAGCGGCTCCTACAATGAGCAGTTCTTC. It encodes CASSRTSGSYNEQFF.

DNA of the CDR3: TGTGCCACCAGCAGAGATCTCAGGCAGCCCCAGCATTTT. It is translated as CATSRDLRQPQHF. This chain links TRBV15 with TRBJ1-5; D call uncertain. The CDR3 has 13 residues. Germline V gives CDR1 LNHNV, CDR2 YYDKDF (reference sequence). V lost 0 bases, J lost 7 bases, and 7 bases lay in between.

CDR3 in amino acids: CASSTGGPTDTQYF. The CDR3 DNA reads as TGCGCCAGCAGTACGGGAGGGCCTACAGATACGCAGTATTTT. The V call is TRBV5-1, the J call TRBJ2-3; 8 bases line up with TRBD2. CDR3 length equals 14 residues. Per the germline V gene, CDR1 is SGHRS and CDR2 is YFSETQ. Losses at the gene ends were 5 bases for V and 3 bases for J; bases not matched to a gene: 5. Variable domain in full (rest from reference TRBV5-1 and TRBJ2-3): KAGVTQTPRYLIKTRGQQVTLSCSPISGHRSVSWYQQTPGQGLQFLFEYFSETQRNKGNFPGRFSGRQFSNSRSEMNVSTLELGDSALYLCASSTGGPTDTQYFGPGTRLTVL.

The chain links TRBV27 to TRBJ2-2, with 7 bases identical to TRBD1. With V trimmed by 6 bases and J by 9 bases, 7 bases remained unmatched. This CDR3 has 13 residues. Germline CDR1 and CDR2: MNHEY and SMNVEV (reference sequence). The CDR3 spells CASSPQGIWELFF. The DNA of the CDR3 is TGTGCCAGCAGCCCACAGGGGATCTGGGAGCTGTTTTTT.

The chain couples TRBV7-2 to TRBJ1-1; 8 bases are a match to TRBD1. The germline V gene has CDR1 SGHTA and CDR2 FQGNSA. V shed 3 bases, J shed 12 bases, and the junction held 6 bases outside the gene matches. The CDR3 covers 12 residues. The CDR3: CASSFLGQGSFF. In nucleotides, the CDR3 is TGTGCCAGCAGCTTCCTCGGACAGGGATCTTTCTTT.

The J gene is TRBJ2-7, the V gene TRBV6-2 or TRBV6-3; 8 bases are shared with TRBD2. Trimming took 5 bases from V and 2 from J; bases not matched to a gene: 2. There are 13 residues in the CDR3. CDR1 and CDR2 (germline): MNHEY, SVGEGT. DNA for the CDR3: TGTGCCAGCAGTAGAGCGGGGGCCTACGAGCAGTACTTC. Residues: CASSRAGAYEQYF.

The chain carries TRBV19 and TRBJ1-2; D not resolved. The CDR3 totals 13 residues. Germline CDR1 and CDR2: LNHDA and SQIVND (reference sequence). The ends were cut back, 5 bases at V and 3 bases at J, with 10 bases in the middle. CDR3 sequence (DNA): TGTGCCAGTAGTCAGGAAGGTTACTATGGCTACACCTTC. It yields the protein CASSQEGYYGYTF. The full variable domain, its missing parts supplied by reference TRBV19 and TRBJ1-2, is DGGITQSPKYLFRKEGQNVTLSCEQNLNHDAMYWYRQDPGQGLRLIYYSQIVNDFQKGDIAEGYSVSREKKESFPLTVTSAQKNPTAFYLCASSQEGYYGYTFGSGTRLTVV.

The chain is built from TRBV7-8 and TRBJ2-7; no reliable D call. CDR1 is SGHVS, CDR2 FQNEAQ, per germline. V was shortened by 5 bases and J by 0 bases, with 5 bases between the two germline ends. CDR3 length equals 12 residues. CDR3: CASSRLSYEQYF. The DNA of the CDR3 is TGTGCCAGCAGCCGACTCTCCTACGAGCAGTACTTC.

The chain joins TRBV5-1 to TRBJ1-1, with D possibly being TRBD1 (5 bases). Trimming took 1 base from V and 2 from J, leaving 12 bases between them. The CDR3 contains 15 residues. Germline V CDR1 and CDR2: SGHRS, YFSETQ. CDR3 nucleotide sequence: TGCGCCAGCAGCTTGAGGCGGGGCTTAAACACTGAAGCTTTCTTT. This encodes CASSLRRGLNTEAFF.

The chain couples TRBV11-2 to TRBJ2-5; perhaps TRBD1 as D (6 bases). This CDR3 is built from 13 residues. V lost 4 bases to trimming and J lost 5 bases, with 11 bases between them. The germline gives CDR1 SGHAT, CDR2 FQNNGV. Here the CDR3 reads CASSWQGKETQYF. Written as DNA, the CDR3 is TGTGCCAGCAGCTGGCAGGGGAAGGAGACCCAGTACTTC.